The source of this T cell receptor (beta chain) is a study of blood T cell repertoires in COVID-19. For the study at large: The United States, Italy and Spain were the sources of the acute and convalescent COVID-19 samples. The analysed material was cDNA or gDNA that came from T cells, B-cell-depleted T cells, or PBMCs.

This CDR3 comprises 13 residues. V lost 4 bases and J 6 bases, leaving 10 bases between the germline ends. Germline CDR1 is LGHNA and CDR2 is YNFKEQ. Authors' analysis steps: Estimated nucleated cell counts came from reference gene primer amplification. The table came from immunoSEQ multiplex PCR; TCRdb's copy has only in-frame clones and leaves some out. The V and J calls and clone size were taken over from that table, and D and trimming were inferred from the DNA. The profile shows about 210,000 clones, just over 90% of them singletons. The V gene is TRBV4-2, the J gene TRBJ2-1; D is perhaps TRBD1 (5 bases). The sequencing input was peripheral blood. The TCR was taken from a man in his thirties or forties with acute or convalescent COVID-19. DNA of the CDR3: TGTGCCAGCAGCCCTGACAGCTCCAATGAGCAGTTCTTC. It codes for CASSPDSSNEQFF.